These T cell receptor beta chains were read from a single sample in a study of siplizumab effects on memory and regulatory T cells. Sequencing used immunoSEQ multiplex PCR; TCRdb keeps in-frame clones, though not all of them. Among approximately 84,000 clones listed, approximately 95% were seen once. Sequenced material: CD8+ T cells sorted from blood. Every receptor here comes from a human donor in good health. CDR3s leave out the opening cysteine and the closing phenylalanine or tryptophan. Fields, in order: clone size, J gene, V gene, D gene, CDR3 protein. The D gene is left open where the match is weak. Clone size is not always given. Where it is, it says once, few, many or a class for expanded clones.

>.|TRBJ2-2|TRBV5-7|.
ASSKALQLATTGELF
>.|TRBJ2-1|TRBV5-1|TRBD2
ASSLEAGGSYNEQF
>.|TRBJ2-7|TRBV5-1|.
ASSLDSGGEQY
>.|TRBJ2-6|TRBV30|.
AWEVPGANVLT
>.|TRBJ2-7|TRBV30|.
AWRPGTRTYEQY
>.|TRBJ1-5|TRBV6-6|TRBD1
ASTPQGVNQPQH
>.|TRBJ2-1|TRBV29-1|.
SVVGGHRDNEQF
>.|TRBJ2-7|TRBV7-6|TRBD2
ASSLTQLAGKVGEQY
>.|TRBJ2-7|TRBV10-2|.
ASSAGVIYEQY
>few|TRBJ2-1|TRBV5-1|.
ASNQNSNEQF
>.|TRBJ1-1|TRBV7-9|.
ASSSSDGLNTEAF
>once|TRBJ1-2|TRBV15|.
ATSSGRGLNYGYT
>.|TRBJ1-2|TRBV19|.
ASRSGVGYT
>.|TRBJ2-7|TRBV9|.
ASSVAGGSSYEQY
>.|TRBJ1-2|TRBV27|TRBD1
ASSDHGQAINYGYT
>.|TRBJ2-7|TRBV9|TRBD2
ASSPQRGEQY
>once|TRBJ2-4|TRBV19|TRBD2
ASSLGGRAQNIQY
>.|TRBJ2-5|TRBV19|TRBD1
ASSSGTGWETQY
>.|TRBJ2-3|TRBV2|.
ASSVLSAGDYTDTQY
>.|TRBJ2-1|TRBV6-5|.
ASKGRESSYNEQF